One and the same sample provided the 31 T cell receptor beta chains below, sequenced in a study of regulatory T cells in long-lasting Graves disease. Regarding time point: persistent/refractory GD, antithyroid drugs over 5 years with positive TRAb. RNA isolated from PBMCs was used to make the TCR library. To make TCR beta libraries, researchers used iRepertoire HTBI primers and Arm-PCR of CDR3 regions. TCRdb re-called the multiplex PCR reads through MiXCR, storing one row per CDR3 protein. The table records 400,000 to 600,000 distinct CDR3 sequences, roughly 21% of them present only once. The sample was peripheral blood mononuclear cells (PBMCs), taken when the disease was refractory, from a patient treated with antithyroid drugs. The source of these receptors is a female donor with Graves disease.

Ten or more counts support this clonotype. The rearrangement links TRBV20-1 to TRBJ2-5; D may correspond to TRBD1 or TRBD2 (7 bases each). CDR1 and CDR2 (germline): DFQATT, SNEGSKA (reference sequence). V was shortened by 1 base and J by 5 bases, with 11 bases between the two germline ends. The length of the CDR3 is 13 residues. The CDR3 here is CSARGEGAETQYF. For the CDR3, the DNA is TGCAGTGCTAGAGGGGAGGGGGCCGAGACCCAGTACTTC.

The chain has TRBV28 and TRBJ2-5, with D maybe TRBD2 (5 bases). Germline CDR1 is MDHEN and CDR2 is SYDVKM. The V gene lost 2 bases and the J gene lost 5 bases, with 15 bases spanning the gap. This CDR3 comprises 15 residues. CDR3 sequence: CASSLAAIGMETQYF. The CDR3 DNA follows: TGTGCCAGCAGTTTAGCGGCGATCGGGATGGAGACCCAGTACTTC.

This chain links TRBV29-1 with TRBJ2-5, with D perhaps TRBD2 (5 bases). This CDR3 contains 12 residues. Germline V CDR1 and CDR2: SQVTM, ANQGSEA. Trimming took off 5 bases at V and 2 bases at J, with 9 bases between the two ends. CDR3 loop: CSVFGLQETQYF. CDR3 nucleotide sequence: TGCAGCGTTTTCGGACTGCAAGAGACCCAGTACTTC.

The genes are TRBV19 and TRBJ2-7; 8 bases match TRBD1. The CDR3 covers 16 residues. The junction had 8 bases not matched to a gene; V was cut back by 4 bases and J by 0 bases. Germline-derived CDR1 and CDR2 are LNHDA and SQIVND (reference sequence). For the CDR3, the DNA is TGTGCCAGTAGTACTCCGTCGACAGGGGCCTCCTACGAGCAGTACTTC. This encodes CASSTPSTGASYEQYF.

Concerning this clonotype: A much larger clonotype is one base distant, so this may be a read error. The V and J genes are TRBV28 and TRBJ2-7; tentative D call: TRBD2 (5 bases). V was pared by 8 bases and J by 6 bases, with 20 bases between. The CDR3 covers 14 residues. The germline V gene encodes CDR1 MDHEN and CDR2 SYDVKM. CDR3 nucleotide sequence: TGTGCCAGCCATGGCTTGGTTCCGGCGGGCGAGCAGTACTTC. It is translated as CASHGLVPAGEQYF.

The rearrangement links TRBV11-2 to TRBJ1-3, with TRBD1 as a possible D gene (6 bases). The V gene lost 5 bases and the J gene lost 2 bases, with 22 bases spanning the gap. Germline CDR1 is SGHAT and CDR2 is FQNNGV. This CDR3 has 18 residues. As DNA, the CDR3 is TGTGCCAGCAGCCCCGTCTATTACAGGGATTTGACTGGAAACACCATATATTTT. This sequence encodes CASSPVYYRDLTGNTIYF.

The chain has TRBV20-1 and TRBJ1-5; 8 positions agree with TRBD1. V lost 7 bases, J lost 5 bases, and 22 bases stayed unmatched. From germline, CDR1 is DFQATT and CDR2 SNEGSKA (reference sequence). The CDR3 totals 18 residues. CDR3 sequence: CSVSDPEPRTGWYQPQHF. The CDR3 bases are TGCAGTGTTTCGGATCCAGAACCTAGGACAGGGTGGTATCAGCCCCAGCATTTT.

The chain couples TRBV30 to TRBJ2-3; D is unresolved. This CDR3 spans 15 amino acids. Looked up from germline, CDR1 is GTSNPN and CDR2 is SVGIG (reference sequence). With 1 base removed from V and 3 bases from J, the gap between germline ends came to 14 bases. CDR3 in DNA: TGTGCCTGGAGTGATCCGATAGGTAGGACAGATACGCAGTATTTT. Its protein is CAWSDPIGRTDTQYF. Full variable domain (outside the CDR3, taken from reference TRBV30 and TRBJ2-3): SQTIHQWPATLVQPVGSPLSLECTVEGTSNPNLYWYRQAAGRGLQLLFYSVGIGQISSEVPQNLSASRPQDRQFILSSKKLLLSDSGFYLCAWSDPIGRTDTQYFGPGTRLTVL.

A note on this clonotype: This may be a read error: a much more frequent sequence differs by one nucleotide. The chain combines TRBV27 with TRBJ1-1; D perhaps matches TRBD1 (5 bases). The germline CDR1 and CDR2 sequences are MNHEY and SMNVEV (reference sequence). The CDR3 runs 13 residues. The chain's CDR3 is CAGSFRQGVPAFF. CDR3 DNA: TGTGCCGGCAGTTTTCGGCAGGGAGTACCAGCTTTCTTT.

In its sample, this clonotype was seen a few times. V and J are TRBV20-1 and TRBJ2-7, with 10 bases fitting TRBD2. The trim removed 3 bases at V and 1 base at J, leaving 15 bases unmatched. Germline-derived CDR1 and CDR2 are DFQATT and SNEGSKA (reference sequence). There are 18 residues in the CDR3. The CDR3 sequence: CSASPELLAGLISYEQYF. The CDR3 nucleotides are TGCAGTGCTAGCCCGGAACTACTAGCGGGGCTGATTTCCTACGAGCAGTACTTC.

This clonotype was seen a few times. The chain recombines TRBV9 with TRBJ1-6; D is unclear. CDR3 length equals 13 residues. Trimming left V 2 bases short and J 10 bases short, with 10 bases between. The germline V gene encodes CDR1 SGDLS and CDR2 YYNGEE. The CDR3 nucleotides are TGTGCCAGCAGCGTGACACCAGGCTCACCCCTCCACTTT. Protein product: CASSVTPGSPLHF.

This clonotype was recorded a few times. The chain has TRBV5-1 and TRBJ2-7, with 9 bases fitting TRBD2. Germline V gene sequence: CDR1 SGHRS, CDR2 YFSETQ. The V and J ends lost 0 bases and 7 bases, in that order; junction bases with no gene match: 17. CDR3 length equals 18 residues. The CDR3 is CASSLAVGGRAAYNEQYF. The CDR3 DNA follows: TGCGCCAGCAGCTTGGCGGTTGGCGGGAGGGCGGCCTACAATGAGCAGTACTTC.

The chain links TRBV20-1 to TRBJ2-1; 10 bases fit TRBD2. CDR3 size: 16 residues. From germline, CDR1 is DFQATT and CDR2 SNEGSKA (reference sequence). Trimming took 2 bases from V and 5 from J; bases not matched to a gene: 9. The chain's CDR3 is CSARPSVLAGDNEQFF. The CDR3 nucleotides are TGCAGTGCTAGACCTTCGGTTCTAGCGGGAGACAATGAGCAGTTCTTC.

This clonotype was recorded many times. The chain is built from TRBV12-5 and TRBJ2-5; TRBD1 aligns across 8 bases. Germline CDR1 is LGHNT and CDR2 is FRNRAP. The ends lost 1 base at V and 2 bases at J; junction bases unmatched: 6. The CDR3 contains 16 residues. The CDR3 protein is CASGLATGGQQETQYF. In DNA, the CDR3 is TGTGCTAGTGGTTTGGCAACAGGGGGTCAACAAGAGACCCAGTACTTC.

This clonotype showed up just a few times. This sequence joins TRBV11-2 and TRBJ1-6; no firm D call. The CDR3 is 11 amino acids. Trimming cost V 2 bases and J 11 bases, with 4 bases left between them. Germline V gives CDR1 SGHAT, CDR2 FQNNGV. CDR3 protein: CASSLRPPLHF. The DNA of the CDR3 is TGTGCCAGCAGCTTAAGGCCACCCCTCCACTTT.

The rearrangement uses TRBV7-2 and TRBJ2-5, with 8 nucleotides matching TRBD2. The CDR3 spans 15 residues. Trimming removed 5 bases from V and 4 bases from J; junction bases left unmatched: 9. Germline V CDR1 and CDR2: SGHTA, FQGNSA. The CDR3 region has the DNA TGTGCCAGCAGCCTCATAGCGGGGAGGAGAGAGACCCAGTACTTC. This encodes CASSLIAGRRETQYF.

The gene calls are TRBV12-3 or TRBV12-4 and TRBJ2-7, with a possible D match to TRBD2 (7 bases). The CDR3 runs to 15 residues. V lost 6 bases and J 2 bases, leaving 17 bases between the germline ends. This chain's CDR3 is CASRLRGGAPYEQYF. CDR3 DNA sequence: TGTGCCAGCAGGCTTAGGGGGGGCGCCCCCTACGAGCAGTACTTC.

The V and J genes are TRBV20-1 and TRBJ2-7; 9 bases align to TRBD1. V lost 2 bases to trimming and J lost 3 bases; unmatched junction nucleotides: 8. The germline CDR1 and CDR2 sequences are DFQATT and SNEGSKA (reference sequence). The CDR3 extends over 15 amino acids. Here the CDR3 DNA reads TGCAGTGCTAGACCGACCGGGACAGGGCGCTACGAGCAGTACTTC. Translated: CSARPTGTGRYEQYF.

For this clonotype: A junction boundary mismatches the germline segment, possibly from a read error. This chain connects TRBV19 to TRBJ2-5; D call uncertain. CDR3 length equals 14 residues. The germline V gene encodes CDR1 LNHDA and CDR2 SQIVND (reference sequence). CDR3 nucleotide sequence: TGTGCCAGTGGTATTCCTGGCAGCCAAGAGACCCAGTACTTC. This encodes CASGIPGSQETQYF.

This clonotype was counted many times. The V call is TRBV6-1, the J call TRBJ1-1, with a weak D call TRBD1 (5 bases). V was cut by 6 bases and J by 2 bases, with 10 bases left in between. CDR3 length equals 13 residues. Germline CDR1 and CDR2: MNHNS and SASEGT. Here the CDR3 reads CASSETVNTEAFF. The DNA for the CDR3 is TGTGCCAGCAGCGAGACAGTTAACACTGAAGCTTTCTTT.

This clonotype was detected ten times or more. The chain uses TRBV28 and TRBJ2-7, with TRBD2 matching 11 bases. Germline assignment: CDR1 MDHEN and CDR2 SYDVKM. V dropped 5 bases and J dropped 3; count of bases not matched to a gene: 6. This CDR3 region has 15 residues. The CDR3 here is CASSPRLAGNYEQYF. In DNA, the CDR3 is TGTGCCAGCAGTCCCAGACTAGCGGGAAACTACGAGCAGTACTTC. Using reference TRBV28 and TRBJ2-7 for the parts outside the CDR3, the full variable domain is DVKVTQSSRYLVKRTGEKVFLECVQDMDHENMFWYRQDPGLGLRLIYFSYDVKMKEKGDIPEGYSVSREKKERFSLILESASTNQTSMYLCASSPRLAGNYEQYFGPGTRLTVT.

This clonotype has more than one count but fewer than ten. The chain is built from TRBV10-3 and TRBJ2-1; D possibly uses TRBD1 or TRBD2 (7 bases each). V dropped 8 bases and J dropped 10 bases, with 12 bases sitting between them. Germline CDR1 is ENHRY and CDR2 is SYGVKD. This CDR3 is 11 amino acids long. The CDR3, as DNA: TGTGCCATCGGGGGGGGACAGGAGCAGTTCTTC. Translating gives CAIGGGQEQFF.

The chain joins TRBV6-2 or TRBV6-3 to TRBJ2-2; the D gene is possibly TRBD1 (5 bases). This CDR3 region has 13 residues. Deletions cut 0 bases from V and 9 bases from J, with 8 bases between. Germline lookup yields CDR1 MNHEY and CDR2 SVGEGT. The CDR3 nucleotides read TGTGCCAGCAGTTACTCGGGGCCCCGGGAGCTGTTTTTT. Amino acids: CASSYSGPRELFF.

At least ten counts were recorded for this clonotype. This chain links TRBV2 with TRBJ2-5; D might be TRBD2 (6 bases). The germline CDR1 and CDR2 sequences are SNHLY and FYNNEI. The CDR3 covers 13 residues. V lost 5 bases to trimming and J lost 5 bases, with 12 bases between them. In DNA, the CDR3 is TGTGCCAGCAGTCGCGGGATTGGGGAGACCCAGTACTTC. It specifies CASSRGIGETQYF.

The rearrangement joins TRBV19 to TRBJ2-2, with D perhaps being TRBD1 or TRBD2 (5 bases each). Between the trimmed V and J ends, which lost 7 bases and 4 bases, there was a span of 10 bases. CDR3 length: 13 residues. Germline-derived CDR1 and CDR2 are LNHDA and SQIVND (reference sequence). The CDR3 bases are TGTGCCAGTACGCAGGGAGCCACCGGGGAGCTGTTTTTT. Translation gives CASTQGATGELFF.

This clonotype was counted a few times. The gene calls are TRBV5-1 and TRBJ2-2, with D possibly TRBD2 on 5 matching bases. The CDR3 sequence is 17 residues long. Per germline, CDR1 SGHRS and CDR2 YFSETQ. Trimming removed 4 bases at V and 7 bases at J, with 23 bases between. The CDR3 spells CASSRSARVDFGGELFF. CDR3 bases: TGCGCCAGCAGCAGATCAGCCCGGGTGGACTTTGGCGGGGAGCTGTTTTTT.

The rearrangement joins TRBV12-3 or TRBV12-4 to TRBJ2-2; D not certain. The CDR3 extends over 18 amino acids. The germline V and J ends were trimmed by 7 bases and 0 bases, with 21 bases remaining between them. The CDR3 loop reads CASTPWGWQDPNTGELFF. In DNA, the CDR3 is TGTGCCAGCACCCCTTGGGGATGGCAGGACCCGAACACCGGGGAGCTGTTTTTT.

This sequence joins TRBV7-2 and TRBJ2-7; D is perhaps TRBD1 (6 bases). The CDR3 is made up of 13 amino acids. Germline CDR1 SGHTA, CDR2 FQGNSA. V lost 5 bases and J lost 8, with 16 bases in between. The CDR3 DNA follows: TGTGCCAGCAGCCCCTCAGGACAGTCGAAGCAGTACTTC. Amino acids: CASSPSGQSKQYF. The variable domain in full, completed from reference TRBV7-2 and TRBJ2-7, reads GAGVSQSPSNKVTEKGKDVELRCDPISGHTALYWYRQSLGQGLEFLIYFQGNSAPDKSGLPSDRFSAERTGGSVSTLTIQRTQQEDSAVYLCASSPSGQSKQYFGPGTRLTVT.

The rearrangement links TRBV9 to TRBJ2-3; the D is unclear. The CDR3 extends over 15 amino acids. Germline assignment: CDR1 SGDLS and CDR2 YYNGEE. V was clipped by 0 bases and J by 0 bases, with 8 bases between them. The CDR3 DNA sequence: TGTGCCAGCAGCGTAGCCCCGAGAAGCACAGATACGCAGTATTTT. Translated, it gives CASSVAPRSTDTQYF.

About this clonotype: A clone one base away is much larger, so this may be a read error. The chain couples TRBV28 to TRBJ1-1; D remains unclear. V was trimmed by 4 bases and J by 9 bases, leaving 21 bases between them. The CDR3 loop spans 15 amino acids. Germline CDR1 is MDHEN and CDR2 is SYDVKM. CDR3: CASSSKTRESFQAFF. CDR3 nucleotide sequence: TGTGCCAGCAGTTCCAAGACCCGCGAGTCGTTTCAAGCTTTCTTT.

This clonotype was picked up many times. CDR3 in amino acids: CASSESGGVEKLFF. The DNA for the CDR3 is TGCGCCAGCAGTGAGTCCGGCGGAGTTGAAAAACTGTTTTTT. The chain joins TRBV10-1 to TRBJ1-4; D not resolved. CDR1 is WNHNN and CDR2 is SYGVQD in the germline V gene (reference sequence). The germline V and J ends were trimmed by 0 bases and 7 bases, with 9 bases remaining between them. CDR3 length: 14 residues.